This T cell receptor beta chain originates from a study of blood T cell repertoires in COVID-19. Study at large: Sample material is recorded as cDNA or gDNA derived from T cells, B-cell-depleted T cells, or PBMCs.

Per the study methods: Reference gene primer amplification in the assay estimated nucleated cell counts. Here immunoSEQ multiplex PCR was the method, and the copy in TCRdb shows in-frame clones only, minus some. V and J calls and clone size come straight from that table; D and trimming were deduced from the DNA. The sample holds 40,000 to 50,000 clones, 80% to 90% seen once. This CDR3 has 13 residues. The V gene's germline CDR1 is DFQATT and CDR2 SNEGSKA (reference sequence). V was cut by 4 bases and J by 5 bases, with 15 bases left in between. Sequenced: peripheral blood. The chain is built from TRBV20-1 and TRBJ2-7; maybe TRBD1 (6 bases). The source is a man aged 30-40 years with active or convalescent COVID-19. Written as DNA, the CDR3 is TGCAGTGCTAATGACTGGGGGCGGAACGAGCAGTACTTC. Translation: CSANDWGRNEQYF.